The clone carrying this T cell receptor (beta chain) was counted only a few times. Exclusion criteria comprised uncontrolled infection, other autoimmune disease, pregnancy or lactation. Clinical symptoms, serum thyroxine, TRAb, thyroid ultrasound and orbital computed tomography informed diagnoses. These data are taken from a study of T cells in Graves' hyperthyroidism and ophthalmopathy. V was clipped by 2 bases and J by 6 bases, with 17 bases between them. Germline loops: CDR1 SGHRS, CDR2 YFSETQ. The CDR3 length is 15 residues. The CDR3 regions of TCR beta were amplified from RNA transcripts. The study used the HTBI primer set for a first-round RT-PCR of the TCR CDR3. TCRdb independently ran MiXCR on the multiplex PCR reads; one entry per CDR3 protein. The sample has about 460,000 distinct CDR3 sequences, 20% to 25% seen once.

This chain uses TRBV5-1 with TRBJ1-1, with D unclear. The source of this sequence is an older woman with Graves' ophthalmopathy. The material sequenced was blood. The DNA for the CDR3 is TGCGCCAGCAGCTTCGCCGCGGGTAGGTACGCTGAAGCTTTCTTT. Its protein is CASSFAAGRYAEAFF.